Listed below are T cell receptor beta chains from one sample, sequenced in a study of ipilimumab plus nivolumab after autologous stem cell transplantation. Some clones are missing from TCRdb's copy, which holds only in-frame ones; the method was immunoSEQ multiplex PCR. The table lists fewer than 15,000 clones, 65% to 85% of them singletons. This specimen was PBMCs, taken in a trial of ipilimumab plus nivolumab as post-transplant consolidation. The receptors stem from a male donor with primary mediastinal lymphoma. CDR3s include the opening cysteine and the closing phenylalanine or tryptophan. The D gene is left open where the match is weak. Clone size is shown for a subset of rows, as once, few, many or a class of expanded clone.

D gene	clone size	CDR3 length	V gene	J gene	CDR3 protein	CDR3 DNA
-	-	15	TRBV28	TRBJ1-4	CASGSLSLGVEKLFF	TGTGCCAGCGGCTCCCTGAGCCTGGGTGTTGAAAAACTGTTTTTT
TRBD2	once	15	TRBV5-4	TRBJ2-1	CASSLETLAGGEQFF	TGTGCCAGCAGCTTGGAGACCCTAGCGGGGGGTGAGCAGTTCTTC
TRBD2	few	18	TRBV4-1	TRBJ2-5	CASSQGVLGGGFQETQYF	TGCGCCAGCAGCCAAGGTGTCTTGGGCGGGGGATTCCAAGAGACCCAGTACTTC
-	-	17	TRBV7-7	TRBJ2-5	CASSPRGGGGGGETQYF	TGTGCTAGCAGCCCCAGGGGGGGTGGCGGCGGGGGAGAGACCCAGTACTTC
TRBD1	-	13	TRBV29-1	TRBJ1-1	CSVLGTGGTEAFF	TGCAGCGTGTTAGGGACAGGGGGCACTGAAGCTTTCTTT
-	-	14	TRBV15	TRBJ1-1	CATSRARVGTEAFF	TGTGCCACCAGCAGAGCCAGGGTGGGCACTGAAGCTTTCTTT
TRBD1	medium-sized	14	TRBV28	TRBJ1-2	CATKGTGIIYGYTF	TGTGCCACCAAAGGGACAGGTATTATCTATGGCTACACCTTC
TRBD1	-	12	TRBV29-1	TRBJ1-2	CSVQTGGYGYTF	TGCAGCGTTCAGACAGGGGGTTATGGCTACACCTTC
-	-	20	TRBV27	TRBJ2-1	CASSLKGPYRRGGAHNEQFF	TGTGCCAGCAGTTTAAAAGGGCCGTACCGTAGGGGCGGGGCACACAATGAGCAGTTCTTC
TRBD1	-	17	TRBV7-9	TRBJ2-2	CASSDNRDRALPGELFF	TGTGCCAGCAGCGACAACCGGGACAGGGCTTTACCCGGGGAGCTGTTTTTT
-	-	14	TRBV2	TRBJ2-2	CASSEVGNTGELFF	TGTGCCAGCAGTGAAGTCGGGAACACCGGGGAGCTGTTTTTT
TRBD2	-	17	TRBV4-2	TRBJ2-3	CASSSGYRGLAADTQYF	TGTGCCAGCAGCTCAGGGTATAGGGGACTAGCGGCAGATACGCAGTATTTT
-	-	13	TRBV11-3	TRBJ1-1	CASSFDMNTEAFF	TGTGCCAGCAGTTTCGACATGAACACTGAAGCTTTCTTT
-	-	15	TRBV7-2	TRBJ2-3	CASSSSGAASDTQYF	TGTGCCAGCAGCTCATCCGGGGCTGCCTCAGATACGCAGTATTTT
-	once	13	TRBV30	TRBJ1-4	CAWSVMGREKLFF	TGTGCCTGGAGTGTAATGGGAAGGGAAAAACTGTTTTTT
TRBD2	-	15	TRBV2	TRBJ2-5	CASSSAGGPLETQYF	TGTGCCAGCAGTTCAGCGGGGGGGCCCTTGGAGACCCAGTACTTC
-	-	12	TRBV29-1	TRBJ1-1	CSVRAGSTEAFF	TGCAGCGTCAGGGCGGGAAGCACTGAAGCTTTCTTT
-	-	12	TRBV10-3	TRBJ1-5	CAISEPDQPQHF	TGTGCCATCAGTGAGCCGGATCAGCCCCAGCATTTT
TRBD1	medium-sized	15	TRBV4-1	TRBJ1-5	CASSQGTTGTQPQHF	TGCGCCAGCAGCCAAGGGACGACAGGGACTCAGCCCCAGCATTTT
-	-	12	TRBV5-1	TRBJ2-3	CASSFQADTQYF	TGCGCCAGCAGCTTTCAAGCAGATACGCAGTATTTT
TRBD2	few	13	TRBV5-1	TRBJ2-7	CASSLREGYEQYF	TGCGCCAGCAGCTTGAGGGAGGGCTACGAGCAGTACTTC
-	-	12	TRBV6-1	TRBJ2-7	CASRARSYEQYF	TGTGCCAGCAGAGCGCGCTCCTACGAGCAGTACTTC
TRBD1	-	11	TRBV20-1	TRBJ1-2	CSASSGGTETF	TGCAGTGCATCCTCAGGGGGAACTGAAACCTTC
TRBD2	-	17	TRBV2	TRBJ2-1	CASRPGGGRGAYNEQFF	TGTGCCAGCAGACCCGGAGGGGGGCGGGGGGCCTACAATGAGCAGTTCTTC
-	-	11	TRBV5-1	TRBJ2-7	CASSLRSEQYF	TGCGCCAGCAGTCTTAGGTCCGAGCAGTACTTC
-	-	15	TRBV7-9	TRBJ1-4	CASSPETATNEKLFF	TGTGCCAGCAGCCCCGAGACAGCCACTAATGAAAAACTGTTTTTT
TRBD1	-	14	TRBV7-3	TRBJ1-4	CASSRDRGNEKLFF	TGTGCCAGCAGCCGGGACAGGGGAAATGAAAAACTGTTTTTT
-	few	14	TRBV19	TRBJ1-5	CASSPDFGNQPQHF	TGTGCCAGTAGTCCGGATTTCGGCAATCAGCCCCAGCATTTT
-	-	15	TRBV6-5	TRBJ1-3	CASSYAPRSGNTIYF	TGTGCCAGCAGTTACGCCCCCCGCTCTGGAAACACCATATATTTT
-	once	14	TRBV6-1	TRBJ1-5	CASSERGANQPQHF	TGTGCCAGCAGTGAGCGAGGGGCCAATCAGCCCCAGCATTTT
-	-	12	TRBV5-1	TRBJ1-2	CASSQSGYGYTF	TGCGCCAGCAGCCAGTCGGGCTATGGCTACACCTTC
-	once	17	TRBV21-1	TRBJ2-7	CASSKKDPTSGAYEQYF	TGTGCCAGCAGCAAAAAGGACCCGACTAGCGGGGCCTACGAGCAGTACTTC
TRBD2	-	16	TRBV9	TRBJ2-1	CASSVVAGGSYNEQFF	TGTGCCAGCAGCGTGGTAGCGGGAGGGTCCTACAATGAGCAGTTCTTC
TRBD2	-	15	TRBV11-3	TRBJ2-3	CASSLSAGLRDTQYF	TGTGCCAGCAGCTTATCAGCGGGGCTAAGAGATACGCAGTATTTT
-	-	13	TRBV29-1	TRBJ2-7	CSVDLQGSGEQYF	TGCAGCGTTGATTTACAGGGAAGCGGCGAGCAGTACTTC
-	-	13	TRBV5-6	TRBJ1-2	CASSSGQPLGYTF	TGTGCCAGCAGCTCCGGACAGCCCCTGGGCTACACCTTC